These T cell receptor beta chains were read from a single sample in a study of OX40 agonist ivuxolimab in advanced cancers. Assay: immunoSEQ multiplex PCR; the TCRdb copy retains only in-frame clones and omits some. The sample lists roughly 150,000 clones; around 94% were seen once. The sequencing here drew on CD4+ or CD8+ T cells sorted from blood, taken in a trial of the OX40 agonist ivuxolimab. These receptors were obtained from an adult with an advanced solid tumor such as melanoma, head and neck, liver or kidney cancer. Each CDR3 is given with its conserved first and last residue. The order of the fields is CDR3 DNA, CDR3 protein, CDR3 length, clone size, D gene, J gene, V gene. A D gene is named only where the DNA matches it firmly. Clone sizes are given selectively: once, few, many, or a class where the clone is expanded.

DNA: TGTGCCAGCACCCCGAGCGGGAGGGAGACCCAGTACTTC; CDR3: CASTPSGRETQYF; length: 13; size: -; D: TRBD2; J: TRBJ2-5; V: TRBV27
DNA: TGTGCCAGCTCACCGAGTGCAACTAATGAAAAACTGTTTTTT; CDR3: CASSPSATNEKLFF; length: 14; size: -; D: -; J: TRBJ1-4; V: TRBV18
DNA: TGTGCCAGCAGCTTAAAAACAGGGAGTGGCTACACCTTC; CDR3: CASSLKTGSGYTF; length: 13; size: -; D: -; J: TRBJ1-2; V: TRBV7-3
DNA: TGTGCCAGCAGTTTATTTAGGCAGGGGGCTAACTATGGCTACACCTTC; CDR3: CASSLFRQGANYGYTF; length: 16; size: -; D: TRBD1; J: TRBJ1-2; V: TRBV28
DNA: TGTGCCAGCAGCGGACAGGGGGCGCTGGATCAGCCCCAGCATTTT; CDR3: CASSGQGALDQPQHF; length: 15; size: -; D: TRBD1; J: TRBJ1-5; V: TRBV9
DNA: TGTGCCAGCAGCCACCGACTCGAGGCCCAGTATTTT; CDR3: CASSHRLEAQYF; length: 12; size: -; D: -; J: TRBJ2-3; V: TRBV5-6
DNA: TGTGCCAGCAGTGGGGACAGAAACACCGGGGAGCTGTTTTTT; CDR3: CASSGDRNTGELFF; length: 14; size: -; D: TRBD1; J: TRBJ2-2; V: TRBV2
DNA: TGTGCCAGCTCTACCGGCGGCCTGAACACTGAAGCTTTCTTT; CDR3: CASSTGGLNTEAFF; length: 14; size: -; D: -; J: TRBJ1-1; V: TRBV28
DNA: TGTGCCAGCAGCTATGCCCCCGGGGGGAAGCAAGAGACCCAGTACTTC; CDR3: CASSYAPGGKQETQYF; length: 16; size: -; D: TRBD2; J: TRBJ2-5; V: TRBV28
DNA: TGTGCCAGCTCACTCCAACCTCCCGAAATGAACACTGAAGCTTTCTTT; CDR3: CASSLQPPEMNTEAFF; length: 16; size: -; D: -; J: TRBJ1-1; V: TRBV18
DNA: TGTGCCAGCAGACAAAATGGTGGTGAGCAAAATGAAAAACTGTTTTTT; CDR3: CASRQNGGEQNEKLFF; length: 16; size: -; D: -; J: TRBJ1-4; V: TRBV7-2
DNA: TGTGCCAGCAGCTTAAGTCTCCGCCCGCCGGACAATGAGCAGTTCTTC; CDR3: CASSLSLRPPDNEQFF; length: 16; size: once; D: -; J: TRBJ2-1; V: TRBV7-3
DNA: TGTGCCAGCAGTTTGGTGGGGAACTATGGCTACACCTTC; CDR3: CASSLVGNYGYTF; length: 13; size: -; D: -; J: TRBJ1-2; V: TRBV6-5
DNA: TGCAGTGCTAGGTACACTGAAGCTTTCTTT; CDR3: CSARYTEAFF; length: 10; size: -; D: -; J: TRBJ1-1; V: TRBV20-1
DNA: TGTGCCAGCAGTTACAGGACCCGGGGGGCCTACGAGCAGTACTTC; CDR3: CASSYRTRGAYEQYF; length: 15; size: few; D: TRBD2; J: TRBJ2-7; V: TRBV6-5
DNA: TGTGCCAGCAGTTACGCCGCTAGCGGGAGGTACGAGCAGTACTTC; CDR3: CASSYAASGRYEQYF; length: 15; size: -; D: TRBD2; J: TRBJ2-7; V: TRBV6-5
DNA: TGCGCCAGCACGGCAGGGTTCTCCTACGAGCAGTACTTC; CDR3: CASTAGFSYEQYF; length: 13; size: -; D: -; J: TRBJ2-7; V: TRBV10-1
DNA: TGCGCCAGCAGCCAAGAAGCAGGGTGGGGGGCTTTCTTT; CDR3: CASSQEAGWGAFF; length: 13; size: once; D: -; J: TRBJ1-1; V: TRBV4-1
DNA: TGTGCCAGCTCCTCCTATAACCGGACGGCCAATCAGCCCCAGCATTTT; CDR3: CASSSYNRTANQPQHF; length: 16; size: -; D: -; J: TRBJ1-5; V: TRBV18
DNA: TGTGCCAGTAGTATTTCGGCAGGTGGATATGGCTACACCTTC; CDR3: CASSISAGGYGYTF; length: 14; size: -; D: -; J: TRBJ1-2; V: TRBV19
DNA: TGTGCCAGCAGCGTAGGACTAGCGAACACAGATACGCAGTATTTT; CDR3: CASSVGLANTDTQYF; length: 15; size: -; D: TRBD2; J: TRBJ2-3; V: TRBV9
DNA: TGTGCCAGCAGCGTAGCCCCACTAAGCGGGGGGGGTACGAGGTCCGAGCAGTACTTC; CDR3: CASSVAPLSGGGTRSEQYF; length: 19; size: -; D: TRBD2; J: TRBJ2-7; V: TRBV9
DNA: TGTGCCAGCAGTGAATATATTTGGGGACAGGGAAATTCACCCCTCCACTTT; CDR3: CASSEYIWGQGNSPLHF; length: 17; size: -; D: TRBD1; J: TRBJ1-6; V: TRBV6-1
DNA: TGTGCCAGCAGTCGGACAGGGACCTACGAGCAGTACTTC; CDR3: CASSRTGTYEQYF; length: 13; size: -; D: TRBD1; J: TRBJ2-7; V: TRBV27
DNA: TGTGCCAGCAGAGAGAGTGGGACGGTGAACTATGGCTACACCTTC; CDR3: CASRESGTVNYGYTF; length: 15; size: -; D: -; J: TRBJ1-2; V: TRBV6-5
DNA: TGTGCCAGCAGCTTGGCCTGGGGGCAGGGCAATCAGCCCCAGCATTTT; CDR3: CASSLAWGQGNQPQHF; length: 16; size: -; D: -; J: TRBJ1-5; V: TRBV5-8
DNA: TGTGCCAGCAGGTCTTGGGAGACCGACACTGAAGCTTTCTTT; CDR3: CASRSWETDTEAFF; length: 14; size: -; D: -; J: TRBJ1-1; V: TRBV27
DNA: TGTGCCAGCAGCCTCCAGGGTGGGGGTGAAAAACTGTTTTTT; CDR3: CASSLQGGGEKLFF; length: 14; size: -; D: -; J: TRBJ1-4; V: TRBV7-2
DNA: TGTGCCAGCAGTTCAAACTACGAGCAGTACTTC; CDR3: CASSSNYEQYF; length: 11; size: once; D: -; J: TRBJ2-7; V: TRBV6-6
DNA: TGTGCCAGCAGTTACGCGACTAGCGGGAGAGCGGAGACCCAGTACTTC; CDR3: CASSYATSGRAETQYF; length: 16; size: once; D: TRBD2; J: TRBJ2-5; V: TRBV6-5
DNA: TGCGCCAGCAGCCGGGTTCACAATGAGCAGTTCTTC; CDR3: CASSRVHNEQFF; length: 12; size: -; D: -; J: TRBJ2-1; V: TRBV4-1
DNA: TGTGCCTGGAGCCCCGGCGGGGGGGGTTCCTACGAGCAGTACTTC; CDR3: CAWSPGGGGSYEQYF; length: 15; size: -; D: TRBD2; J: TRBJ2-7; V: TRBV30
DNA: TGTGCCAGCAGCCCACCGGGACACCCCTCCTACGAGCAGTACTTC; CDR3: CASSPPGHPSYEQYF; length: 15; size: -; D: -; J: TRBJ2-7; V: TRBV7-2
DNA: TGTGCCAGCAGTGCCGACAGGGGCGGGACTGAAGCTTTCTTT; CDR3: CASSADRGGTEAFF; length: 14; size: once; D: TRBD1; J: TRBJ1-1; V: TRBV6-1
DNA: TGTGCCAGCAGCGTAACATTAGGGGCTAGCCTTGCCGGGGAGCTGTTTTTT; CDR3: CASSVTLGASLAGELFF; length: 17; size: -; D: -; J: TRBJ2-2; V: TRBV9
DNA: TGTGCCATCAGTGATGGATCATGGGGCAATGAGCAGTTCTTC; CDR3: CAISDGSWGNEQFF; length: 14; size: -; D: -; J: TRBJ2-1; V: TRBV10-3
DNA: TGCGCCAGCAGCTTCGGGGGCTGGAGGGATGGAAACACCATATATTTT; CDR3: CASSFGGWRDGNTIYF; length: 16; size: -; D: -; J: TRBJ1-3; V: TRBV5-1
DNA: TGTGCCAGTAGTATAGGAGGGGGCACAGATACGCAGTATTTT; CDR3: CASSIGGGTDTQYF; length: 14; size: -; D: -; J: TRBJ2-3; V: TRBV19
DNA: TGCGCCAGCAGCTTGCAGGGGACGAACACTGAAGCTTTCTTT; CDR3: CASSLQGTNTEAFF; length: 14; size: once; D: -; J: TRBJ1-1; V: TRBV5-1
DNA: TGCGCCAGCGGACCTGGACAGGGATTCTACGAGCAGTACTTC; CDR3: CASGPGQGFYEQYF; length: 14; size: -; D: TRBD1; J: TRBJ2-7; V: TRBV5-1
DNA: TGTGCCAGCAGCTTAACCCGGGGGAGGGGCAAGGCCGGGGAGCTGTTTTTT; CDR3: CASSLTRGRGKAGELFF; length: 17; size: -; D: TRBD2; J: TRBJ2-2; V: TRBV7-8
DNA: TGTGCCAGCAGTCTCCCTAGCAGTGGGCATGAGCAGTTCTTC; CDR3: CASSLPSSGHEQFF; length: 14; size: -; D: -; J: TRBJ2-1; V: TRBV28
DNA: TGTGCCAGCAGTTACGGGACGGGGAACTATGGCTACACCTTC; CDR3: CASSYGTGNYGYTF; length: 14; size: -; D: -; J: TRBJ1-2; V: TRBV6-6
DNA: TGCGCCAGCAGACCCGGACAGGGCACCTACGAGCAGTACTTC; CDR3: CASRPGQGTYEQYF; length: 14; size: few; D: TRBD1; J: TRBJ2-7; V: TRBV5-1
DNA: TGTGCCAGCAGTTACCGCGGGGGGATGAATTCACCCCTCCACTTT; CDR3: CASSYRGGMNSPLHF; length: 15; size: -; D: -; J: TRBJ1-6; V: TRBV6-5
DNA: TGTGCCAGCTCACGGGTTTCTGGCAGGGGGGACTATGGCTACACCTTC; CDR3: CASSRVSGRGDYGYTF; length: 16; size: -; D: TRBD1; J: TRBJ1-2; V: TRBV18
DNA: TGTGCCAGGCCTCGGGACGGCCTCGTGGCAGATACGCAGTATTTT; CDR3: CARPRDGLVADTQYF; length: 15; size: -; D: -; J: TRBJ2-3; V: TRBV18
DNA: TGTGCCAGCTCTCCACGGACTAGCGGACACACAGATACGCAGTATTTT; CDR3: CASSPRTSGHTDTQYF; length: 16; size: -; D: TRBD2; J: TRBJ2-3; V: TRBV18
DNA: TGTGCCAGCAGCCAAGATTTAACCAGGGGGGTGGACTATGGCTACACCTTC; CDR3: CASSQDLTRGVDYGYTF; length: 17; size: -; D: TRBD1; J: TRBJ1-2; V: TRBV4-2
DNA: TGCGCCAGCAGCCAAGACCCGGGGCAGGGATCCCAGCCCCAGCATTTT; CDR3: CASSQDPGQGSQPQHF; length: 16; size: -; D: -; J: TRBJ1-5; V: TRBV4-1
DNA: TGTGCCAGCAGCTTAGTATCGCGTCTAGATGAGCAGTTCTTC; CDR3: CASSLVSRLDEQFF; length: 14; size: -; D: -; J: TRBJ2-1; V: TRBV7-6
DNA: TGTGCCAGCAGCTTGTCTGGACAGGGAAATTCACCCCTCCACTTT; CDR3: CASSLSGQGNSPLHF; length: 15; size: -; D: TRBD1; J: TRBJ1-6; V: TRBV5-4
DNA: TGTGCCAGCAGGGAAAACGGGACGGCTGACGACTACGAGCAGTACTTC; CDR3: CASRENGTADDYEQYF; length: 16; size: once; D: -; J: TRBJ2-7; V: TRBV6-4